The source of this T cell receptor (beta chain) is a study of CD8+ T cells in alopecia areata. V was pared by 5 bases and J by 0 bases, with 8 bases between. Germline V lookup: CDR1 SNHLY, CDR2 FYNNEI. CDR3 length: 13 residues. cDNA reverse transcribed from extracted RNA served as the sequencing template. Using immunoSEQ multiplex PCR, the repertoire was profiled, and TCRdb retains in-frame clones only, with some absent. The sample includes around 120,000 clones, roughly two thirds seen only once; the top ten take approximately 3%. A FACSAria was used to sort CD4+ and CD8+ T cells. These cells came from PBMCs.

This clonotype was obtained from a human donor in good health. The V and J genes are TRBV2 and TRBJ2-7, with D perhaps matching TRBD1 (6 bases). Sequenced material: CD4+ T cells sorted from blood. The CDR3 protein is CASSLQGSYEQYF. CDR3 coding DNA: TGTGCCAGCAGTCTACAGGGCTCCTACGAGCAGTACTTC.